The 23 T cell receptor beta chains listed next were all sequenced from one sample in a study of cytomegalovirus exposure and HLA in healthy donors. The PCR contained 60 Vbeta and 13 Jbeta primers. Measured with immunoSEQ multiplex PCR; TCRdb has only the in-frame clones, and not every one. The sample has 150,000 to 200,000 clones, approximately 80% seen once. Material: PBMCs. These receptors were collected from a girl under 18 in good health and CMV-seropositive.

CDR3 DNA sequence: TGTGCCAGCAGCCCGGGACTAGCGGGAGCAGGCAATGAGCAGTTCTTC. Translated: CASSPGLAGAGNEQFF. The rearrangement uses TRBV11-2 and TRBJ2-1, with TRBD2 identical over 14 bases. The V gene end was trimmed by 5 bases and the J gene end by 6 bases; junction bases not matched to a gene: 6. The CDR3 totals 16 residues. CDR1 SGHAT and CDR2 FQNNGV come from the germline V gene.

V usage is TRBV27 and J usage is TRBJ2-2; the D is unclear. Looked up from germline, CDR1 is MNHEY and CDR2 is SMNVEV (reference sequence). V was trimmed by 3 bases and J by 4 bases, leaving 3 bases between them. There are 12 residues in the CDR3. The CDR3 here is CASSFGTGELFF. The CDR3 DNA reads as TGTGCCAGCAGTTTCGGCACCGGGGAGCTGTTTTTT.

There are a few counts of this clone. The rearrangement links TRBV7-3 to TRBJ2-5; D possibly corresponds to TRBD1 (5 bases). Germline lookup yields CDR1 SGHTA and CDR2 FQGTGA. Trimming cost V 3 bases and J 5 bases, with 10 bases left between them. The CDR3 totals 13 residues. CDR3 DNA sequence: TGTGCCAGCAGCTTCCAGGGTCGGGAGACCCAGTACTTC. It yields the protein CASSFQGRETQYF.

The V call is TRBV27, the J call TRBJ1-1, with D perhaps matching TRBD1 (5 bases). Trimming took 6 bases from V and 5 from J, leaving 16 bases between them. The CDR3 loop spans 14 amino acids. Per the germline V gene, CDR1 is MNHEY and CDR2 is SMNVEV (reference sequence). The DNA for the CDR3 is TGTGCCAGCAGACTAGCCCCCCAGGGAACTGAAGCTTTCTTT. Residues: CASRLAPQGTEAFF.

For the CDR3, the DNA is TGCAGCGTTGATCTTAACACCGGGGAGCTGTTTTTT. This translates into CSVDLNTGELFF. The chain is built from TRBV29-1 and TRBJ2-2, with D unresolved. The germline V gene encodes CDR1 SQVTM and CDR2 ANQGSEA. CDR3 length: 12 residues. Trimming removed 3 bases at V and 2 bases at J, with 4 bases between.

The chain recombines TRBV5-1 with TRBJ2-3; 9 nucleotides agree with TRBD2. The CDR3 sequence is 17 residues long. Germline assignment: CDR1 SGHRS and CDR2 YFSETQ. Germline trimming cut 6 bases from V and 4 bases from J; bases unmatched to any gene: 15. The DNA for the CDR3 is TGCGCCAGCATGGAGGATCCGGGACTAGCCCCACCAGATACGCAGTATTTT. Encoded protein: CASMEDPGLAPPDTQYF.

The V call is TRBV10-1, the J call TRBJ2-7; unclear D gene. CDR3 length: 15 residues. Germline V CDR1 and CDR2: WNHNN, SYGVQD (reference sequence). The V and J ends lost 3 bases and 5 bases respectively, with 17 bases between them. CDR3: CASSDYPGGSDEQYF. The CDR3 DNA reads TGCGCCAGCAGTGATTACCCGGGTGGTTCGGACGAGCAGTACTTC.

The rearrangement links TRBV7-6 to TRBJ1-1; D possibly corresponds to TRBD1 (5 bases). V gave up 1 base and J gave up 4 bases, with 16 bases separating them. The CDR3 has 16 residues. Germline lookup yields CDR1 SGHVS and CDR2 FNYEAQ. In DNA form, the CDR3 reads TGTGCCAGCAGCTTAGGTGGGGCGGGGCAGCGCACTGAAGCTTTCTTT. Protein: CASSLGGAGQRTEAFF.

This rearrangement joins TRBV7-9 to TRBJ2-6; D is unclear. Germline V gene sequence: CDR1 SEHNR, CDR2 FQNEAQ (reference sequence). The CDR3 consists of 15 residues. The ends were cut back, 2 bases at V and 0 bases at J, with 5 bases in the middle. The CDR3 region is CASSLILSGANVLTF. In DNA, the CDR3 is TGTGCCAGCAGCTTAATACTCTCTGGGGCCAACGTCCTGACTTTC.

This chain connects TRBV7-8 to TRBJ2-1, with a possible D match to TRBD2 (6 bases). Germline-derived CDR1 and CDR2 are SGHVS and FQNEAQ. Deletions cut 5 bases from V and 3 bases from J, with 11 bases between. This CDR3 is built from 14 residues. The CDR3: CASSPPGDYNEQFF. CDR3 DNA: TGTGCCAGCAGCCCTCCGGGGGACTACAATGAGCAGTTCTTC. The full variable domain, in which reference TRBV7-8 and TRBJ2-1 provide the parts outside the CDR3, is GAGVSQSPRYKVAKRGQDVALRCDPISGHVSLFWYQQALGQGPEFLTYFQNEAQLDKSGLPSDRFFAERPEGSVSTLKIQRTQQEDSAVYLCASSPPGDYNEQFFGPGTRLTVL.

This clone was seen more than once but under ten times. Other DNA sequences within the sample encode an identical CDR3. This chain connects TRBV27 to TRBJ1-1; D not certain. V dropped 3 bases and J dropped 3 bases, with 11 bases sitting between them. The CDR3 extends over 14 amino acids. Germline CDR1 MNHEY, CDR2 SMNVEV (reference sequence). The CDR3 is CASSFSGPHTEAFF. CDR3 DNA sequence: TGTGCCAGCAGTTTCAGTGGGCCTCACACTGAAGCTTTCTTT.

The chain recombines TRBV19 with TRBJ1-2, with D unclear. There are 12 residues in the CDR3. Per the germline V gene, CDR1 is LNHDA and CDR2 is SQIVND (reference sequence). V lost 11 bases and J lost 5, with 15 bases in between. This CDR3 is CALQLGRYGYTF. The CDR3 DNA reads TGTGCCCTACAACTTGGGCGATATGGCTACACCTTC.

The CDR3 DNA is TGTGCCAGCAGCTTTGGAGGGGATCAGCCCCAGCATTTT. Translated: CASSFGGDQPQHF. This chain uses TRBV7-3 with TRBJ1-5; maybe TRBD1 (5 bases). CDR1 is SGHTA and CDR2 is FQGTGA in the germline V gene. The CDR3 totals 13 residues. Trimming took 3 bases from V and 5 from J, leaving 8 bases between them.

The chain links TRBV7-2 to TRBJ2-3; D gene unclear. The germline V gene has CDR1 SGHTA and CDR2 FQGNSA. V shed 2 bases and J shed 1 base, with 7 bases lying between them. CDR3 size: 14 residues. This CDR3 is CASSLSSGTDTQYF. The DNA for the CDR3 is TGTGCCAGCAGCTTATCTAGTGGCACAGATACGCAGTATTTT.

This clone was found a few times. The chain uses TRBV4-1 and TRBJ1-2; weak D call: TRBD1 (5 bases). Germline V gene data show CDR1 as MGHRA and CDR2 as YSYEKL. Trimming left V 0 bases short and J 0 bases short, with 8 bases between. This CDR3 comprises 15 residues. The CDR3, as DNA: TGCGCCAGCAGCCAAGAAGACAGATCTAACTATGGCTACACCTTC. Protein product: CASSQEDRSNYGYTF.

This chain joins TRBV9 and TRBJ2-3, with a possible D match to TRBD2 (5 bases). Germline-derived CDR1 and CDR2 are SGDLS and YYNGEE. The CDR3 consists of 15 residues. V lost 4 bases, J lost 4 bases, and 16 bases lay in between. In DNA form, the CDR3 reads TGTGCCAGCAGCACCAGCGGCGGTGGCGCAGATACGCAGTATTTT. Translated, it gives CASSTSGGGADTQYF.

This rearrangement joins TRBV7-2 to TRBJ2-1; D is unclear. Trimming removed 1 base at V and 5 bases at J, with 9 bases between. The CDR3 consists of 14 residues. Germline CDR1 reads SGHTA; CDR2 reads FQGNSA. CDR3 nucleotide sequence: TGTGCCAGCAGCTTAGAGAAAACTCACAATGAGCAGTTCTTC. Translation: CASSLEKTHNEQFF.

This chain connects TRBV7-9 to TRBJ1-2; D uncertain. The CDR3 has 14 amino acids. V shed 3 bases and J shed 4 bases, with 12 bases lying between them. Germline V gene data show CDR1 as SEHNR and CDR2 as FQNEAQ (reference sequence). The CDR3 loop reads CASSFTGGFYGYTF. DNA of the CDR3: TGTGCCAGCAGCTTTACCGGCGGCTTCTATGGCTACACCTTC.

The V gene is TRBV5-4, the J gene TRBJ2-1; TRBD2 matches 11 bases. This CDR3 comprises 15 residues. Germline V gene data show CDR1 as SGHNT and CDR2 as YYREEE (reference sequence). Trimming removed 3 bases from V and 6 bases from J; junction bases left unmatched: 5. The CDR3 loop reads CASSYGTSGFNEQFF. In DNA, the CDR3 is TGTGCCAGCAGCTACGGGACTAGCGGCTTCAATGAGCAGTTCTTC.

V gene TRBV5-1 combines with J gene TRBJ2-1; D possibly corresponds to TRBD1 (6 bases). CDR1 and CDR2 from the germline V gene are SGHRS and YFSETQ. The CDR3 loop spans 18 amino acids. V gave up 1 base and J gave up 1 base, with 18 bases separating them. The chain's CDR3 is CASSLSYRTVQSYNEQFF. CDR3 DNA: TGCGCCAGCAGCTTGTCGTACCGGACAGTTCAATCCTACAATGAGCAGTTCTTC.

The rearrangement joins TRBV5-6 to TRBJ1-2; 12 nucleotides align to TRBD1. The V gene end was trimmed by 6 bases and the J gene end by 4 bases; junction bases not matched to a gene: 13. Germline-derived CDR1 and CDR2 are SGHDT and YYEEEE. The CDR3 extends over 17 amino acids. The CDR3 sequence: CASTPGTGGVGGYGYTF. CDR3 DNA sequence: TGTGCCAGCACCCCCGGGACAGGGGGCGTGGGAGGCTATGGCTACACCTTC.

Only one count was recorded for this clone. The chain joins TRBV6-1 to TRBJ2-2; TRBD2 matches 7 bases. Trimming took 7 bases from V and 3 from J; bases not matched to a gene: 5. Germline values: CDR1 MNHNS, CDR2 SASEGT. The CDR3 runs 14 residues. CDR3 region: CASIPAGYTGELFF. The CDR3 DNA follows: TGTGCCAGCATCCCAGCGGGATACACCGGGGAGCTGTTTTTT.

The gene calls are TRBV6-1 and TRBJ2-7; TRBD1 matches 8 bases. Germline lookup yields CDR1 MNHNS and CDR2 SASEGT. J lost 2 bases, V lost 5 bases, and 2 bases had no gene match. The CDR3 is 13 amino acids. The CDR3 DNA reads as TGTGCCAGCAGTCCGGACAGGGCCTACGAGCAGTACTTC. This translates into CASSPDRAYEQYF.